Reported below is one T cell receptor beta chain. Its antigen is unknown. The source of the sample is a study of cytomegalovirus exposure and HLA in healthy donors. Study as a whole: Of more than 350 genotyped donors, roughly 80% clustered with self-reported Caucasian donors.

The study's findings and limits: Common viral pathogens seemed, in a later analysis, to connect with several of the most significant clusters.

PCR used 60 Vbeta primers and 13 Jbeta primers. Produced via immunoSEQ multiplex PCR; TCRdb's table is partial and in-frame only. The sample lists 160,000 or so clones, roughly 85% occurring once. Per the germline V gene, CDR1 is SEHNR and CDR2 is FQNEAQ (reference sequence). Deletions cut 0 bases from V and 3 bases from J, with 5 bases between. The CDR3 is 13 residues long. The sequence was obtained from a man aged 18-30 years in good health and CMV-seropositive. The chain has TRBV7-9 and TRBJ1-2; D is perhaps TRBD1 (5 bases). Sequenced material: PBMCs. The CDR3 region has the DNA TGTGCCAGCAGCTTAGCCAGGGACTATGGCTACACCTTC. Translation gives CASSLARDYGYTF.